A single T cell receptor beta chain is shown here with its context. Its antigen is unknown. This specimen belongs to a study of CD8 T cell repertoires and HIV-1 epitope variants. For the study at large: Separate wells received one of Twenty-five Gag or Nef variant peptides. The baseline condition was 1M T cells left uncultured.

This CDR3 comprises 12 residues. In germline, CDR1 is SGDLS, CDR2 YYNGEE. V was clipped by 0 bases and J by 6 bases, with 7 bases between them. Repertoires were generated with immunoSEQ multiplex PCR, while TCRdb's copy carries only in-frame clones and drops some. The sample holds around 4,800 clones, roughly 70% seen once. General observations from the study: About 10 antigen-specific TCR beta clonotypes were found; over 5 seemed cross-reactive to variants.

This clonotype was sampled from a male donor with HIV. The sample comprised cultured CD8+ T cells derived from PBMCs. The chain has TRBV9 and TRBJ2-7; D remains unclear. CDR3 loop: CASSVGQSEQYF. CDR3 DNA sequence: TGTGCCAGCAGCGTAGGACAATCCGAGCAGTACTTC.